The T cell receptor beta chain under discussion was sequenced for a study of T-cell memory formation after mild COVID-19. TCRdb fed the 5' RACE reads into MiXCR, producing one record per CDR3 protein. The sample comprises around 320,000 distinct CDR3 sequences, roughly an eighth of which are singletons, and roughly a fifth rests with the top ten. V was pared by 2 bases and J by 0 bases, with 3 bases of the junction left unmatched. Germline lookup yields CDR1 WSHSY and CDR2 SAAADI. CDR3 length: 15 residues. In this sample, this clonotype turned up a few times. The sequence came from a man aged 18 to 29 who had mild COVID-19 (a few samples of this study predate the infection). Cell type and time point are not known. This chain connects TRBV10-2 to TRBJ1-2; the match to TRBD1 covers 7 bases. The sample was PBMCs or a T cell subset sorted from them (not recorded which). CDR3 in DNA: TGCGCCAGCAGTGAGGGAGGGACAGCTAACTATGGCTACACCTTC. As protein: CASSEGGTANYGYTF.